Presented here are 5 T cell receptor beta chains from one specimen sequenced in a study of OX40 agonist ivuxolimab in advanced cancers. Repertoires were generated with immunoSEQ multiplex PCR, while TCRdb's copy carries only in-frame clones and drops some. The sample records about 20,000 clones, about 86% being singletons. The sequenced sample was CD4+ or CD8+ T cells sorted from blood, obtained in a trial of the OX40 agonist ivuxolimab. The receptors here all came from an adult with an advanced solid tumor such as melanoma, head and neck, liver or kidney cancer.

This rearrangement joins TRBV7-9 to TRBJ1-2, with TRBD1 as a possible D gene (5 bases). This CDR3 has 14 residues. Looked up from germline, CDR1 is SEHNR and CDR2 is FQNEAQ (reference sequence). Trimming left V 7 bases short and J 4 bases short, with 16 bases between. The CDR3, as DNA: TGTGCCAGCAACCCCTCCGGGAGGGGCTATGGCTACACCTTC. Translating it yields CASNPSGRGYGYTF.

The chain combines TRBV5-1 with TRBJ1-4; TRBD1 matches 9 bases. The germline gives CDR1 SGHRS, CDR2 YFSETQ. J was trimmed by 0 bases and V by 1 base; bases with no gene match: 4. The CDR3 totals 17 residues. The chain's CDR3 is CASSLTGGLATNEKLFF. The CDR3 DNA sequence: TGCGCCAGCAGCTTGACAGGGGGCCTGGCAACTAATGAAAAACTGTTTTTT. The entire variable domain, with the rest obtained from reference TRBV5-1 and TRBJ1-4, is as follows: KAGVTQTPRYLIKTRGQQVTLSCSPISGHRSVSWYQQTPGQGLQFLFEYFSETQRNKGNFPGRFSGRQFSNSRSEMNVSTLELGDSALYLCASSLTGGLATNEKLFFGSGTQLSVL.

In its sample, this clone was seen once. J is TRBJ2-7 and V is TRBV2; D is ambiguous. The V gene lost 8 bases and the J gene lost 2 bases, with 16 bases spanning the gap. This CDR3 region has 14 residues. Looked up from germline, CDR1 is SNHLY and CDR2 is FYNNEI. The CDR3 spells CASAETRITYEQYF. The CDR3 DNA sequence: TGTGCCAGCGCAGAAACGAGGATAACCTACGAGCAGTACTTC.

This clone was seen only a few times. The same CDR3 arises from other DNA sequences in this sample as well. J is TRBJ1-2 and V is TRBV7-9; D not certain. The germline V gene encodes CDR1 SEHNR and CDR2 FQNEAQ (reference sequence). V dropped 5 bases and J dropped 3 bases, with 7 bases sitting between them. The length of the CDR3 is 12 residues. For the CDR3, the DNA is TGTGCCAGCAGCCTAGACTACTATGGCTACACCTTC. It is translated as CASSLDYYGYTF.

The CDR3 loop reads CATWAETNYGYTF. The CDR3 bases are TGTGCCACTTGGGCGGAAACTAACTATGGCTACACCTTC. The chain employs TRBV10-3 and TRBJ1-2; D unresolved. V was shortened by 10 bases and J by 0 bases, with 12 bases between the two germline ends. The CDR3 is 13 residues long. Germline V gene sequence: CDR1 ENHRY, CDR2 SYGVKD.